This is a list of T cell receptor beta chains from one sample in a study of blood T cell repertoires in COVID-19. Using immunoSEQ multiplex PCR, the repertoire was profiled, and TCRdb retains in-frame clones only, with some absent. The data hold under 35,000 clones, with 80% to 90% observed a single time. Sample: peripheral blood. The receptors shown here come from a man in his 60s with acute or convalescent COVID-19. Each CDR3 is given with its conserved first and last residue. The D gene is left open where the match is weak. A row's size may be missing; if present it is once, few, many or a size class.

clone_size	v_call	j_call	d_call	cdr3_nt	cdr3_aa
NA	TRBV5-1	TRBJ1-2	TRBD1	TGCGCCAGCAGCTTAGGACAGGCCGAAAACTATGGCTACACCTTC	CASSLGQAENYGYTF
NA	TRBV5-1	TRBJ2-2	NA	TGCGCCAGCAGCTTGGAGGGACAAGTCCTTCTCGGGGAGCTGTTTTTT	CASSLEGQVLLGELFF
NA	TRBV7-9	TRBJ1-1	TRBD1	TGTGCCAGCAGCTCGGGACAGGGTAACACTGAAGCTTTCTTT	CASSSGQGNTEAFF
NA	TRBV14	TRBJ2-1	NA	TGTGCCAGCAGCCAAGATCGGGTACTCTCCAACCCCTACAATGAGCAGTTCTTC	CASSQDRVLSNPYNEQFF
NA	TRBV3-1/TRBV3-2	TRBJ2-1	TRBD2	TGTGCCAGCAGCCTGGGACTAGCGGGAGTTGGTGAGCAGTTCTTC	CASSLGLAGVGEQFF
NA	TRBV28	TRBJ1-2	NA	TGTTTGGGAGGGGCAGCGAAATATGGCTACACCTTC	CLGGAAKYGYTF
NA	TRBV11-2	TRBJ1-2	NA	TGTGCCAGCAGCTTAGGAGCCGTCTATGGCTACACCTTC	CASSLGAVYGYTF
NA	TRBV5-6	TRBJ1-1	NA	TGTGCCAGCAGCTTGTTGAACAGGGATAACACTGAAGCTTTCTTT	CASSLLNRDNTEAFF
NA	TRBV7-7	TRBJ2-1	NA	TGTGCCAGCAGCTTAGGAGGCGGTAGTATGGATGAGCAGTTCTTC	CASSLGGGSMDEQFF
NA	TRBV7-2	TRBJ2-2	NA	TGTGCCAGCAGCTCGGACTCCCCGGCGGGGGAGCTGTTTTTT	CASSSDSPAGELFF
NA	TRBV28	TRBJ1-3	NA	TGTGCCAGCAGTCCCGGGAAGTCCAGGGGTGGAAACACCATATATTTT	CASSPGKSRGGNTIYF
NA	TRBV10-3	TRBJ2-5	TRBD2	TGTGCCATCAGCCTCGGGGGGGCCGGTGAGACCCAGTACTTC	CAISLGGAGETQYF
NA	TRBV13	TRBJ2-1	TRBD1	TGTGCCAGCAGCTTAGGCCCCGGGACAGCTTACAATGAGCAGTTCTTC	CASSLGPGTAYNEQFF
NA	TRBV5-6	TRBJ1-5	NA	TGTGCCAGCAGCTTTTGGGGAGGCAATCAGCCCCAGCATTTT	CASSFWGGNQPQHF
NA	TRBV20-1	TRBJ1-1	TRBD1	TGCAGTGCTAGTCGACAGGGCTTCGACGCTTTCTTT	CSASRQGFDAFF
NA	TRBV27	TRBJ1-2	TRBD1	TGTGCCAGCAGTTTAAAAGGGGGCAACTATGGCTACACCTTC	CASSLKGGNYGYTF
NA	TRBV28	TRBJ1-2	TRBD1	TGTGCCAGCAGACCTCCTAACAGGGGGAGCTATGGCTACACCTTC	CASRPPNRGSYGYTF
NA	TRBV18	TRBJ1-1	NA	TGTGCCAGCTCACCGAGGAGACAGGCCTATTCGGAGACTGAAGCTTTCTTT	CASSPRRQAYSETEAFF
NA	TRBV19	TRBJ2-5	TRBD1	TGTGCCAGTAGCCAGGGACAGGGGAAAGGGGAGACCCAGTACTTC	CASSQGQGKGETQYF
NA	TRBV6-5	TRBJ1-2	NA	TGTGCCGGTACAAAGGGGGATACCTATGGCTACACCTTC	CAGTKGDTYGYTF
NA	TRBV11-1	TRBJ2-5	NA	TGTGCCAGCAGCATGGGAGCGGCCAAAGAGACCCAGTACTTC	CASSMGAAKETQYF
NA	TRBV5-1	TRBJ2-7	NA	TGCGCCAGCAGCTTGGTTCCCGGGAACGAGCAGTACTTC	CASSLVPGNEQYF
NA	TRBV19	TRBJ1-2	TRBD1	TGTGCCAGTAGTATCAGGGGGCGCGGTATCGGCTACACCTTC	CASSIRGRGIGYTF
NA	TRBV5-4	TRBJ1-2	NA	TGTGCCAGCAGCTTGGACCGGACAACAGGCTATGGCTACACCTTC	CASSLDRTTGYGYTF
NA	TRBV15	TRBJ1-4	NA	TGTGCCACCAGCCTTGACATTCCAACTAATGAAAAACTGTTTTTT	CATSLDIPTNEKLFF
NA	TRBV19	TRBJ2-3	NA	TGTGCCAGTAGTATCCAGGGTTGGGCAGATACGCAGTATTTT	CASSIQGWADTQYF
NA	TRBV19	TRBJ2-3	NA	TGTGCCAGTAGAGCAGGGGCGGACACAGATACGCAGTATTTT	CASRAGADTDTQYF
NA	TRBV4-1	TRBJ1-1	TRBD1	TGCGCCAGCAGCCAATCGGACAGGGGGACTGAAGCTTTCTTT	CASSQSDRGTEAFF
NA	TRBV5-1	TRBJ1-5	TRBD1	TGCGCCAGCAGCTTTACAGGGGGAGGCAATCAGCCCCAGCATTTT	CASSFTGGGNQPQHF
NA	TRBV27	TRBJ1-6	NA	TGTGCCAGCAATGGGGGCGAATATAATTCACCCCTCCACTTT	CASNGGEYNSPLHF
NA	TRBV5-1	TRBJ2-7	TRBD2	TGCGCCAGCAGGGCCTGGTCTAGCGGGAGTAAGACCTACGAGCAGTACTTC	CASRAWSSGSKTYEQYF
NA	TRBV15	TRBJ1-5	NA	TGTGCCACCAGCAGAGATGTCGGCAATCAGCCCCAGCATTTT	CATSRDVGNQPQHF
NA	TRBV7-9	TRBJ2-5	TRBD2	TGTGCCAGCAGATTCTCCCAGCGGGAACAAGAGACCCAGTACTTC	CASRFSQREQETQYF
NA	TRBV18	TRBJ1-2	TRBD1	TGTGCCAGCTCACGACAGGGGCCGGCTCCGGGCTACACCTTC	CASSRQGPAPGYTF
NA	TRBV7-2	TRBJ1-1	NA	TGTGCCAGCAGCCCGGGGGGCCGACGGAACACTGAAGCTTTCTTT	CASSPGGRRNTEAFF
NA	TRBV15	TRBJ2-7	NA	TGTGCCACCAGCAAGATAACGGGGGGGACAGCCTCCTACGAGCAGTACTTC	CATSKITGGTASYEQYF
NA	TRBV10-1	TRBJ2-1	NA	TGCGCCAGCAGTGGGGGAGGTAGCTCCTACAATGAGCAGTTCTTC	CASSGGGSSYNEQFF
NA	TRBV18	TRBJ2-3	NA	TGTGCCAGCTCACCCCAGTGGAGTGTGAGCACAGATACGCAGTATTTT	CASSPQWSVSTDTQYF
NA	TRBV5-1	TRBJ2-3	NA	TGCGCCAGCAGAACGGGGATCACAGATACGCAGTATTTT	CASRTGITDTQYF
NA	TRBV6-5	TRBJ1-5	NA	TGTGCCAGCACCTTAGTGCGACTAGGCAATCAGCCCCAGCATTTT	CASTLVRLGNQPQHF
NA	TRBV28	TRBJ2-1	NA	TGTGCCAGCAGTTTTTACGGGGGAGTGTACAATGAGCAGTTCTTC	CASSFYGGVYNEQFF
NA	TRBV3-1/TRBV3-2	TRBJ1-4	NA	TGTGCCAGCAGCCCCACAACCAGGGCAACTAATGAAAAACTGTTTTTT	CASSPTTRATNEKLFF
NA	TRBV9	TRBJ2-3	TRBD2	TGTGCCAGCAGCGTAGCCGGCGGGAGGGCCGCAGATACGCAGTATTTT	CASSVAGGRAADTQYF
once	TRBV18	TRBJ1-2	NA	TGTGCCAGCTCACCACTACCGGGCCGGGAAGGAGGCTACACCTTC	CASSPLPGREGGYTF
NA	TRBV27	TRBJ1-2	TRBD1	TGTGCCAGCAGTGGACAGGGGATGGGCTACACCTTC	CASSGQGMGYTF
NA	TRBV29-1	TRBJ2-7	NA	TGCAGCGTTGAAGATCGACTTACCTACGAGCAGTACTTC	CSVEDRLTYEQYF
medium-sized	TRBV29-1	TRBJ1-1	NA	TGCAGCGTTGGGGGGGGCACTGAAGCTTTCTTT	CSVGGGTEAFF
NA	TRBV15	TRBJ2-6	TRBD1	TGTGCCACCAGCAGAGGACAGGGGGCTAAGTCGGCTGGGGCCAACGTCCTGACTTTC	CATSRGQGAKSAGANVLTF
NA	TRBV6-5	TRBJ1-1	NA	TGTGCCAGCAGTTACTCGTATCCAGGTGTGAACACTGAAGCTTTCTTT	CASSYSYPGVNTEAFF
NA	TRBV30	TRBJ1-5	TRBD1	TGTGCCTGGAGCAAAACGACAGGGCTTTACAATCAGCCCCAGCATTTT	CAWSKTTGLYNQPQHF
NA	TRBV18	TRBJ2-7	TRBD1	TGTGCCAGCTCTCTCGGGACAGGGGGCCACGAGCAGTACTTC	CASSLGTGGHEQYF
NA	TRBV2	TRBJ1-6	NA	TGTGCCAGCAGCGAGGACAGCGGTTCACCCCTCCACTTT	CASSEDSGSPLHF
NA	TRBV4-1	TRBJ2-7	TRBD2	TGCGCCAGCAGCCTCCCCGGGACTAGCTCCTACGAGCAGTACTTC	CASSLPGTSSYEQYF
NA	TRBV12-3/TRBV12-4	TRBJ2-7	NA	TGTGCCAGCAGTATTCAGGGGGAGCAGTACTTC	CASSIQGEQYF
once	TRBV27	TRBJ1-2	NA	TGTGCCAGCAGTTTAATCGGGGGGAACTATGGCTACACCTTC	CASSLIGGNYGYTF
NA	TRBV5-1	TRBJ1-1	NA	TGCGCCAGCAGCCCCGGGGGAGGGTTTAGCACTGAAGCTTTCTTT	CASSPGGGFSTEAFF
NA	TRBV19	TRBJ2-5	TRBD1	TGTGCCAGTAGTCCCGGGACAGCTATTCTAGAGACCCAGTACTTC	CASSPGTAILETQYF